This T cell receptor beta chain was recovered during a study of metastatic and nonmetastatic thyroid tumors. Overall study results and limits: Significantly greater TCR beta diversity was reportedly found in malignant thyroid tumors than in benign nodules (in blood and tumor).

Thyroid surgery was preceded by no treatment in any patient. This clone was observed a handful of times. Its antigen is undetermined. This may be a read error: a much more frequent sequence differs by one nucleotide. CDR3 length: 15 residues. With MiXCR, TCRdb reprocessed the PCR reads. This sample has tens of thousands of clones, with around 16% found just once. The sample was tumor tissue. The rearrangement joins TRBV12-3 or TRBV12-4 to TRBJ1-5; TRBD1 might be the D (5 bases). This TCR came from a female donor with papillary thyroid cancer or a benign thyroid nodule (not recorded which). Some clones in this sample may be carry-over from other donors' samples. This CDR3 reads CASRAGTASNQPQRF. For the CDR3, the DNA is TGTGCCAGCAGAGCCGGGACGGCGAGTAATCAGCCCCAGCGTTTT.